This T cell receptor (beta chain) was identified during a study of OX40 agonist ivuxolimab in advanced cancers. A remark on this clone: Its antigen is undetermined.

Study conclusions and caveats: At 0.1 to 3.0 mg/kg and by week 6, CD4+ and CD8+ T cells in the blood had expanded clonally.

The CDR3 has 15 amino acids. Trimming cost V 10 bases and J 6 bases, with 19 bases left between them. Germline CDR1 is MDHEN and CDR2 is SYDVKM. This table comes from immunoSEQ multiplex PCR, and its TCRdb copy is limited to in-frame clones, with some not included. Here the sample spans 40,000 to 55,000 clones, just over 85% being singletons. V is TRBV28 and J is TRBJ1-6; perhaps TRBD1 as D (6 bases). This TCR derives from an adult with an advanced solid tumor such as melanoma, head and neck, liver or kidney cancer. The sequences come from CD4+ or CD8+ T cells sorted from blood, collected in a trial of the OX40 agonist ivuxolimab. The CDR3: CATRRQQGSNSPLHF. In DNA form, the CDR3 reads TGTGCCACCAGAAGGCAACAGGGTTCTAATTCACCCCTCCACTTT.